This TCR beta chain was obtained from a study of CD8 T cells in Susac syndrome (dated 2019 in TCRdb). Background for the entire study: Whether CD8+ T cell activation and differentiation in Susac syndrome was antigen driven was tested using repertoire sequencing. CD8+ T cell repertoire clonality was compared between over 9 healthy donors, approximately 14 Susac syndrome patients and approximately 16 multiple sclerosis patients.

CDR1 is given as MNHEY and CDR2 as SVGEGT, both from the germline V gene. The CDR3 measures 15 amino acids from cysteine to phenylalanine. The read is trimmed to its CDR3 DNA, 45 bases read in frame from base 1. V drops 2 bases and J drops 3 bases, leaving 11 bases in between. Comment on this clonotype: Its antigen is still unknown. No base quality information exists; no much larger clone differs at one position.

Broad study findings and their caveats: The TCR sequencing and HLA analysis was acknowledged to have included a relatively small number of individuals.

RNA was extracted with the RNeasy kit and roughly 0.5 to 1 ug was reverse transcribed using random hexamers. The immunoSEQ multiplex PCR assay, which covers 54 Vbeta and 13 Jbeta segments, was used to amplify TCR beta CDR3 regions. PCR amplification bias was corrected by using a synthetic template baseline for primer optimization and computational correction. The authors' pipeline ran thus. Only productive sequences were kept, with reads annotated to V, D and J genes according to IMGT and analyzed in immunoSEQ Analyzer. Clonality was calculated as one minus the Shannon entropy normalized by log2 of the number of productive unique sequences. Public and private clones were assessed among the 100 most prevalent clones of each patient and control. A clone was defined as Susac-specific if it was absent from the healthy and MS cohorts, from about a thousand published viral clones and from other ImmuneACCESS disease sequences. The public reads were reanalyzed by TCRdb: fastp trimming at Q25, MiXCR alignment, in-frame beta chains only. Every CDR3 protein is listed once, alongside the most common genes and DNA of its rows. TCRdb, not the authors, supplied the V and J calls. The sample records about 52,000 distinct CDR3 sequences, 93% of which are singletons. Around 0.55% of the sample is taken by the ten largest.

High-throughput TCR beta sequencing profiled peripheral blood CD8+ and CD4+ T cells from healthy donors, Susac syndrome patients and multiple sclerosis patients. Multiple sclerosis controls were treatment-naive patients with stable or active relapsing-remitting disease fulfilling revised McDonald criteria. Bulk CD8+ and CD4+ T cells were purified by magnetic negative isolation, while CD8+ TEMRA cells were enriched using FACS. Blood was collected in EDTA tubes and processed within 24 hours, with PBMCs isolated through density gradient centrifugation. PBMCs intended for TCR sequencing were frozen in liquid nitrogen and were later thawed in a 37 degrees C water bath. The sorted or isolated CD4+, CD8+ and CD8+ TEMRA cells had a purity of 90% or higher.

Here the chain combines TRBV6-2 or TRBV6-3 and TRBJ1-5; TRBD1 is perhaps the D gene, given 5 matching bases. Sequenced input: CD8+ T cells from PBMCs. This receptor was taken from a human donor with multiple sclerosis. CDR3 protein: CASSYGGQLNQPQHF. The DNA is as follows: TGTGCCAGCAGTTACGGGGGTCAGCTCAATCAGCCCCAGCATTTT.